This TCR beta chain is drawn from a study of T cell responses to AZD1222 COVID-19 vaccine. Repertoires were generated with immunoSEQ multiplex PCR, while TCRdb's copy carries only in-frame clones and drops some. Of about 130,000 clones listed, 85% to 90% were seen once; the top ten hold approximately 20%. Germline CDR1 reads SNHLY; CDR2 reads FYNNEI. The CDR3 contains 15 residues. V dropped 9 bases and J dropped 5; count of bases not matched to a gene: 7. Whole-study results and caveats: Spike-specific TCR depth and breadth grew after two AZD1222 doses. The repertoires were collected only after the peak T cell response. Females made up more of the donors, who were largely white British, and clonal diversity may have come out too low.

As for this clone: Its antigen remains unidentified.

The origin of this receptor is an adult in good health. The rearrangement joins TRBV2 to TRBJ2-2, with TRBD2 identical over 12 bases. This specimen was peripheral blood, taken on day 0 of AZD1222 vaccination. CDR3 in DNA: TGTGCCAGTCGACTAGCGGGGGTTAAAACCGGGGAGCTGTTTTTT. Encoded protein: CASRLAGVKTGELFF.